The 23 T cell receptor beta chains reported below all come from one sample, sequenced in a study of blood T cell repertoires in COVID-19. The table came from immunoSEQ multiplex PCR; TCRdb's copy has only in-frame clones and leaves some out. The table records 200,000 or so clones, more than 70% of them present only once. The specimen sequenced was PBMCs or T cells enriched from blood (not recorded which). These TCRs come from a woman between 40 and 50 years old with acute COVID-19.

The chain carries TRBV4-3 and TRBJ1-3; D is unclear. The germline V gene encodes CDR1 LGHNA and CDR2 YSLEER. Trimming took off 4 bases at V and 0 bases at J, with 10 bases between the two ends. This CDR3 comprises 15 residues. CDR3 loop: CASSLSEGSGNTIYF. In DNA form, the CDR3 reads TGCGCCAGCAGCCTGTCGGAGGGCTCTGGAAACACCATATATTTT.

The chain couples TRBV5-1 to TRBJ1-2, with D unclear. V dropped 4 bases and J dropped 5 bases, with 15 bases sitting between them. This CDR3 spans 14 amino acids. In germline, CDR1 is SGHRS, CDR2 YFSETQ. As DNA, the CDR3 is TGCGCCAGCAGCCGACTAAGTGAGTCTTATGGCTACACCTTC. Translation gives CASSRLSESYGYTF.

The V call is TRBV9, the J call TRBJ2-7, with D possibly TRBD2 on 6 matching bases. Trimming took 0 bases from V and 5 from J, leaving 24 bases between them. The CDR3 totals 18 residues. Germline assignment: CDR1 SGDLS and CDR2 YYNGEE. CDR3 in DNA: TGTGCCAGCAGCGTAGGGGGAGGAGGGGACGTCAAACAGAACGAGCAGTACTTC. It yields the protein CASSVGGGGDVKQNEQYF.

This clone has a single count. The chain joins TRBV11-2 to TRBJ2-3; no clear D gene. Germline CDR1 SGHAT, CDR2 FQNNGV. The CDR3 spans 13 residues. V was pared by 1 base and J by 5 bases, with 7 bases between. The CDR3 reads CASSLAWLDTQYF. The CDR3 DNA is TGTGCCAGCAGCTTAGCTTGGCTAGATACGCAGTATTTT.

For the CDR3, the DNA is TGCGCCAGCAGCCAAGAAACAGGGGAGTGGTGCACTTTGACCTACGAGCAGTACGTC. As protein: CASSQETGEWCTLTYEQYV. The rearrangement links TRBV4-3 to TRBJ2-7; 7 positions agree with TRBD1. The ends lost 0 bases at V and 2 bases at J; junction bases unmatched: 16. In germline, CDR1 is LGHNA, CDR2 YSLEER. There are 19 residues in the CDR3.

The V gene is TRBV7-2, the J gene TRBJ1-2, with a tentative D call TRBD1 (5 bases). Germline V gene sequence: CDR1 SGHTA, CDR2 FQGNSA. This CDR3 has 15 residues. V was trimmed by 0 bases and J by 6 bases, leaving 14 bases between them. The CDR3 bases are TGTGCCAGCAGCTTAGCGGGGCAGGGTCCCCATGGCTACACCTTC. Translation: CASSLAGQGPHGYTF.

The chain couples TRBV6-1 to TRBJ1-6; no reliable D call. The CDR3 has 18 residues. CDR1 MNHNS and CDR2 SASEGT come from the germline V gene. V lost 1 base to trimming and J lost 0 bases, with 13 bases between them. The CDR3: CASSEDVTSYSYNSPLHF. CDR3 DNA sequence: TGTGCCAGCAGTGAAGATGTGACAAGCTACTCCTATAATTCACCCCTCCACTTT.

The rearrangement joins TRBV19 to TRBJ2-7; no clear D gene. Trimming cost V 5 bases and J 4 bases, with 6 bases left between them. Per germline, CDR1 LNHDA and CDR2 SQIVND (reference sequence). This CDR3 is 11 amino acids long. The CDR3 DNA reads as TGTGCCAGTAGTGATCTATACGAGCAGTACTTC. Its translation is CASSDLYEQYF.

This clone was counted a few times. The chain is built from TRBV30 and TRBJ2-1, with 9 bases matching TRBD1. V gave up 0 bases and J gave up 6 bases; unmatched junction bases: 6. The CDR3 contains 15 residues. Germline values: CDR1 GTSNPN, CDR2 SVGIG (reference sequence). The chain's CDR3 is CAWSVRQGVRNEQFF. DNA for the CDR3: TGTGCCTGGAGTGTAAGACAGGGGGTTCGCAATGAGCAGTTCTTC.

The chain employs TRBV30 and TRBJ1-4, with D tentatively TRBD1 (5 bases). This CDR3 spans 12 amino acids. Germline loops: CDR1 GTSNPN, CDR2 SVGIG (reference sequence). With 3 bases removed from V and 8 bases from J, the gap between germline ends came to 10 bases. As DNA, the CDR3 is TGTGCCTGGAGGTTAGGGGCCGAAAAACTGTTTTTT. Translated, it gives CAWRLGAEKLFF. The full variable domain, completed using reference TRBV30 and TRBJ1-4, is SQTIHQWPATLVQPVGSPLSLECTVEGTSNPNLYWYRQAAGRGLQLLFYSVGIGQISSEVPQNLSASRPQDRQFILSSKKLLLSDSGFYLCAWRLGAEKLFFGSGTQLSVL.

The J gene is TRBJ2-3, the V gene TRBV27; TRBD2 aligns across 9 bases. V lost 11 bases, J lost 4 bases, and 13 bases stayed unmatched. This CDR3 has 15 residues. CDR1 is MNHEY and CDR2 is SMNVEV in the germline V gene (reference sequence). CDR3 DNA: TGTGCCGTCGGAAACCGGCTAGCGGGATCAGATACGCAGTATTTT. Its protein is CAVGNRLAGSDTQYF.

The V gene is TRBV2, the J gene TRBJ1-2; the D gene is possibly TRBD1 (5 bases). Germline CDR1 SNHLY, CDR2 FYNNEI. The ends were cut back, 7 bases at V and 4 bases at J, with 19 bases in the middle. The CDR3 has 15 amino acids. CDR3 in DNA: TGTGCCAGCACCGAGGAGGGGCCCTGGGGCTATGGCTACACCTTC. This codes for CASTEEGPWGYGYTF.

J is TRBJ2-3 and V is TRBV7-8; possible D gene TRBD1, 7 bases. Per germline, CDR1 SGHVS and CDR2 FQNEAQ. With 5 bases removed from V and 4 bases from J, the gap between germline ends came to 16 bases. The CDR3 is 15 residues long. CDR3 nucleotide sequence: TGTGCCAGCAGCCCCCAGCAGGGGGGCGCAGATACGCAGTATTTT. The encoded protein is CASSPQQGGADTQYF.

The chain links TRBV5-1 to TRBJ2-2; TRBD2 agrees at 12 bases. Germline-derived CDR1 and CDR2 are SGHRS and YFSETQ. The V segment lost 6 bases and the J segment 6 bases; nucleotides outside the gene matches: 6. CDR3 length: 15 residues. The CDR3 nucleotides read TGCGCCAGCACTAGCGGGGGGGCCGTTGCCGGGGAGCTGTTTTTT. Translated: CASTSGGAVAGELFF.

This chain links TRBV3-1 (or the pseudogene TRBV3-2) with TRBJ1-3, with TRBD1 matching 8 bases. Germline trimming cut 4 bases from V and 0 bases from J; bases unmatched to any gene: 5. The CDR3 has 16 amino acids. Germline V gene lookup returns CDR1 LGHDT and CDR2 YNNKEL (reference sequence). CDR3 residues: CASSRNRGFSGNTIYF. The CDR3 nucleotides read TGTGCCAGCAGCCGAAACAGGGGGTTCTCTGGAAACACCATATATTTT.

This sequence joins TRBV10-3 and TRBJ1-1; tentatively, D is TRBD1 (6 bases). Deletions cut 11 bases from V and 0 bases from J, with 13 bases between. Germline V gene data show CDR1 as ENHRY and CDR2 as SYGVKD. The CDR3 contains 13 residues. This chain's CDR3 is CAVRTDLNTEAFF. CDR3 coding DNA: TGTGCCGTAAGGACAGACCTGAACACTGAAGCTTTCTTT.

This chain joins TRBV5-4 and TRBJ2-7; D is unresolved. Germline values: CDR1 SGHNT, CDR2 YYREEE (reference sequence). V lost 4 bases and J 0 bases, leaving 11 bases between the germline ends. The CDR3 sequence is 14 residues long. The CDR3 DNA follows: TGTGCCAGCAGCCGGAGTCTGGACTCCTACGAGCAGTACGTC. It is translated as CASSRSLDSYEQYV.

The rearrangement links TRBV5-1 to TRBJ1-1, with D tentatively TRBD1 (5 bases). CDR1 SGHRS and CDR2 YFSETQ come from the germline V gene. The CDR3 totals 14 residues. Trimming pared 2 bases from V and 1 base from J, leaving 9 bases between. The CDR3 DNA reads as TGCGCCAGCAGCTTAGACGGACAGAACACTGAAGCTTTCTTT. This codes for CASSLDGQNTEAFF.

CDR3 sequence (DNA): TGTGCCAGCAGTAGTAGCGGGGGGACCGGCGATGAGCAGTTCTTC. Translated, it gives CASSSSGGTGDEQFF. V gene TRBV6-4 combines with J gene TRBJ2-1; 10 bases map to TRBD2. The CDR3 consists of 15 residues. Per germline, CDR1 MRHNA and CDR2 SNTAGT. The J segment lost 8 bases and the V segment lost 5 bases, leaving 9 bases of the junction unmatched.

The chain couples TRBV6-5 to TRBJ1-5; perhaps TRBD1 as D (5 bases). The V gene's germline CDR1 is MNHEY and CDR2 SVGAGI. The CDR3 is 13 residues long. Trimming removed 6 bases from V and 4 bases from J, with 10 bases in between. The CDR3 sequence: CASRGDSNQPQHF. The DNA for the CDR3 is TGTGCCAGCAGGGGGGACTCAAATCAGCCCCAGCATTTT.

The chain joins TRBV30 to TRBJ1-3, with D unresolved. Germline V gives CDR1 GTSNPN, CDR2 SVGIG (reference sequence). The CDR3 covers 13 residues. The germline V and J ends were trimmed by 1 base and 0 bases, with 4 bases remaining between them. The CDR3 nucleotides read TGTGCCTGGAGTGCAGACTCTGGAAACACCATATATTTT. It is translated as CAWSADSGNTIYF. The full variable domain, rest sourced from reference TRBV30 and TRBJ1-3, is SQTIHQWPATLVQPVGSPLSLECTVEGTSNPNLYWYRQAAGRGLQLLFYSVGIGQISSEVPQNLSASRPQDRQFILSSKKLLLSDSGFYLCAWSADSGNTIYFGEGSWLTVV.

The chain couples TRBV19 to TRBJ1-5, with D uncertain. The CDR3 is made up of 12 amino acids. Trimming removed 6 bases from V and 3 bases from J, with 6 bases in between. CDR1 LNHDA and CDR2 SQIVND come from the germline V gene (reference sequence). The CDR3 DNA reads TGTGCCAGTAGACAAACCAATCAGCCCCAGCATTTT. This codes for CASRQTNQPQHF.

This clone was seen only once. This chain uses TRBV29-1 with TRBJ2-5; unclear D gene. Germline values: CDR1 SQVTM, CDR2 ANQGSEA. This CDR3 has 13 amino acids. As DNA, the CDR3 is TGCAGTCTCGTACTTAGCCCGCAAGAGACCCAGTACTTC. It specifies CSLVLSPQETQYF.